Each of the 8 T cell receptor beta chains below was sequenced from the same sample in a study of cytomegalovirus exposure and HLA in healthy donors. Primers: 60 Vbeta forward and 13 Jbeta reverse. Sequencing was performed with immunoSEQ multiplex PCR; in TCRdb, only in-frame clones are kept and a portion is missing. The sample shows around 120,000 clones, more than 60% of them seen only once. Sequencing was carried out using PBMCs. All receptors derive from a man aged 35 to 55 in good health and CMV-seropositive.

The chain uses TRBV7-3 and TRBJ2-5; 7 positions match TRBD1. J was trimmed by 0 bases and V by 4 bases; bases with no gene match: 5. Germline V gene data show CDR1 as SGHTA and CDR2 as FQGTGA. There are 15 residues in the CDR3. In DNA form, the CDR3 reads TGTGCCAGCAGCTCGGGACAGTTTAACCAAGAGACCCAGTACTTC. Its protein product is CASSSGQFNQETQYF.

V usage is TRBV7-8 and J usage is TRBJ2-3; unclear D gene. The CDR3 totals 13 residues. The germline CDR1 and CDR2 sequences are SGHVS and FQNEAQ. Between the trimmed V and J ends, which lost 7 bases and 4 bases, there was a span of 12 bases. CDR3 sequence reads: CASISQVADTQYF. The CDR3 nucleotides read TGTGCCAGCATCTCCCAGGTGGCAGATACGCAGTATTTT.

The V gene is TRBV14, the J gene TRBJ2-7; tentatively, D is TRBD1 (5 bases). This CDR3 has 15 amino acids. V shed 6 bases and J shed 3 bases, with 18 bases lying between them. Looked up from germline, CDR1 is SGHDN and CDR2 is FVKESK. The DNA of the CDR3 is TGTGCCAGCAGTCCAGGGCCCCTAGGAAACTACGAGCAGTACTTC. This sequence encodes CASSPGPLGNYEQYF.

The chain has TRBV28 and TRBJ2-7; 9 bases agree with TRBD1. Germline V gives CDR1 MDHEN, CDR2 SYDVKM. Trimming at V came to 7 bases and at J to 11 bases, leaving 9 bases not matched to a gene. This CDR3 comprises 12 residues. DNA of the CDR3: TGTGCCAGCACCATACAGGGGGCGCCGGAGTACTTC. It codes for CASTIQGAPEYF.

In this sample, this clone turned up once. The chain employs TRBV6-5 and TRBJ1-1, with D possibly TRBD1 on 5 matching bases. The CDR3 has 12 amino acids. Germline lookup yields CDR1 MNHEY and CDR2 SVGAGI. Trimming took 7 bases from V and 1 from J, leaving 7 bases between them. The CDR3 nucleotides are TGTGCCAGCAAAAGGGGGAACACTGAAGCTTTCTTT. Its translation is CASKRGNTEAFF.

The rearrangement uses TRBV19 and TRBJ2-4; 8 bases map to TRBD1. This CDR3 region has 14 residues. After removal of 11 bases from V and 2 bases from J, the junction contained 8 bases not matched to a gene. Germline V CDR1 and CDR2: LNHDA, SQIVND (reference sequence). The CDR3 nucleotides are TGTGCCGTAGGCCAGGGGGCAACCAAAAACATTCAGTACTTC. The encoded protein is CAVGQGATKNIQYF.

This clone was counted a few times. J is TRBJ2-1 and V is TRBV18; 15 bases fit TRBD2. V trimming: 5 bases; J trimming: 9 bases; junction bases outside the gene matches: 8. CDR1 KGHSH and CDR2 LQKENI come from the germline V gene. The CDR3 is made up of 16 amino acids. CDR3 protein: CASSSSGLAGGAEQFF. As DNA, the CDR3 is TGTGCCAGCTCATCATCGGGACTAGCGGGGGGCGCTGAGCAGTTCTTC.

The rearrangement joins TRBV2 to TRBJ1-5; possible D gene TRBD1, 6 bases. The CDR3 is made up of 16 amino acids. The V gene's germline CDR1 is SNHLY and CDR2 FYNNEI. V dropped 0 bases and J dropped 7 bases, with 16 bases sitting between them. The CDR3 is CASSEAQDSFRQPQHF. DNA for the CDR3: TGTGCCAGCAGTGAAGCGCAGGACAGTTTCAGGCAGCCCCAGCATTTT.